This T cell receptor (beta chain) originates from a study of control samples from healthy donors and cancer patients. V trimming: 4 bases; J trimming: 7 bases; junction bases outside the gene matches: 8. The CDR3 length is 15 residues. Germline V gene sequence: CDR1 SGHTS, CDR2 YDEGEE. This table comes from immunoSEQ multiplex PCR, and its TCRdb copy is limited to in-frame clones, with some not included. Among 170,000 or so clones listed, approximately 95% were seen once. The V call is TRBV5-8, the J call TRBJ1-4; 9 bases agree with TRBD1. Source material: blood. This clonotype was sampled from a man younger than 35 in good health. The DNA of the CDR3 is TGTGCCAGCAGCGCAACACAGGGGGCTCGTGAAAAACTGTTTTTT. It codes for CASSATQGAREKLFF.